The 16 T cell receptor beta chains below all came from one sample that was sequenced in a study of T-cell reconstitution after alpha-beta-depleted transplantation in children. Molecular barcoding with unique molecular identifiers was used for the TCRbeta library. TCRdb ran MiXCR on the PCR reads and lists one entry per CDR3 protein. The table shows approximately 520,000 distinct CDR3 sequences, with roughly 10% occurring only once. The source material was PBMCs, mostly from graft donor cells, sampled 180 days after TCRalphabeta/CD19-depleted stem cell transplant. Receptors originate from a female patient between 2 and 15 years old who had a stem cell transplant for aplastic anemia, so the T cells may come from the graft donor.

The rearrangement uses TRBV7-6 and TRBJ1-6, with D possibly TRBD1 on 5 matching bases. Germline V lookup: CDR1 SGHVS, CDR2 FNYEAQ. The CDR3 is 16 amino acids. Trimming took off 5 bases at V and 10 bases at J, with 21 bases between the two ends. CDR3 DNA sequence: TGTGCCAGCAGCCCCGGGGCCCAGGGAGGTAGCTCACCCCTCCACTTT. Translation: CASSPGAQGGSSPLHF. The full variable domain, its missing parts supplied by reference TRBV7-6 and TRBJ1-6, is GAGVSQSPRYKVTKRGQDVALRCDPISGHVSLYWYRQALGQGPEFLTYFNYEAQQDKSGLPNDRFSAERPEGSISTLTIQRTEQRDSAMYRCASSPGAQGGSSPLHFGNGTRLTVT.

This clonotype was detected once. This chain joins TRBV4-3 and TRBJ1-1; 9 positions agree with TRBD1. The CDR3 is made up of 15 amino acids. The V gene's germline CDR1 is LGHNA and CDR2 YSLEER. With V trimmed by 6 bases and J by 5 bases, 10 bases remained unmatched. CDR3 in amino acids: CASSHPYRGQTEAFF. DNA of the CDR3: TGCGCCAGCAGTCACCCGTACAGGGGGCAGACTGAAGCTTTCTTT.

V and J are TRBV28 and TRBJ1-1; D gene unclear. The V end was cut by 3 bases, the J end by 7 bases, with 6 bases between. The CDR3 has 11 residues. The germline V gene has CDR1 MDHEN and CDR2 SYDVKM. DNA for the CDR3: TGTGCCAGCAGTTTGCGGGGTGAAGCTTTCTTT. Translated: CASSLRGEAFF.

This clonotype was seen more than once but under ten times. The V gene is TRBV2, the J gene TRBJ2-1; TRBD2 agrees at 12 bases. The germline CDR1 and CDR2 sequences are SNHLY and FYNNEI. Losses at the gene ends were 6 bases for V and 7 bases for J; bases not matched to a gene: 10. The CDR3 length is 16 residues. The CDR3 nucleotides read TGTGCCAGCAGCCAGGCTAGCGGGAGGGCCAGGAATGAGCAGTTCTTC. Encoded protein: CASSQASGRARNEQFF.

The CDR3 region is CASSLAVGVSEQYF. The CDR3 DNA reads TGTGCCAGCAGTTTAGCGGTGGGGGTCAGCGAGCAGTACTTC. The chain carries TRBV12-3 or TRBV12-4 and TRBJ2-7, with D possibly being TRBD1 or TRBD2 (5 bases each). Trimming shortened V by 0 bases and J by 6 bases, and 12 bases separated the two germline ends. The CDR3 runs 14 residues.

The J gene is TRBJ2-1, the V gene TRBV29-1; D call uncertain. Germline CDR1 SQVTM, CDR2 ANQGSEA. V lost 4 bases to trimming and J lost 2 bases, with 15 bases between them. This CDR3 contains 15 residues. DNA of the CDR3: TGCAGCGTTGTTCCGCGATGGGTACCCTACAATGAGCAGTTCTTC. It translates to CSVVPRWVPYNEQFF.

The table lists this clonotype with a few counts. This chain connects TRBV20-1 to TRBJ2-3, with 11 positions matching TRBD2. Losses at the gene ends were 4 bases for V and 4 bases for J; bases not matched to a gene: 4. Germline assignment: CDR1 DFQATT and CDR2 SNEGSKA (reference sequence). The CDR3 extends over 14 amino acids. The CDR3 here is CSATLAGEADTQYF. CDR3 nucleotides: TGCAGTGCTACACTAGCGGGAGAGGCAGATACGCAGTATTTT.

Only a few counts were recorded for this clonotype. CDR3 region: CASSQTLSGNTIYF. CDR3 bases: TGTGCCAGCAGCCAGACCCTCTCTGGAAACACCATATATTTT. The gene calls are TRBV27 and TRBJ1-3; D gene uncertain. V lost 6 bases to trimming and J lost 0 bases, with 9 bases between them. The CDR3 runs 14 residues. Germline assignment: CDR1 MNHEY and CDR2 SMNVEV (reference sequence).

This chain connects TRBV11-3 to TRBJ1-1; no clear D gene. The V end lost 5 bases, the J end lost 0 bases, and 13 bases lay between the germline ends. The CDR3 contains 15 residues. Germline-derived CDR1 and CDR2 are SGHNT and YENEEA. The CDR3 DNA reads TGTGCCAGCAGCGCGGGAGGCAGCATGAACACTGAAGCTTTCTTT. Its protein product is CASSAGGSMNTEAFF. Combining the CDR3 with reference TRBV11-3 and TRBJ1-1 gives the whole variable domain EAGVVQSPRYKIIEKKQPVAFWCNPISGHNTLYWYLQNLGQGPELLIRYENEEAVDDSQLPKDRFSAERLKGVDSTLKIQPAELGDSAVYLCASSAGGSMNTEAFFGQGTRLTVV.

The gene calls are TRBV10-3 and TRBJ1-5; unclear D gene. The CDR3 extends over 15 amino acids. From germline, CDR1 is ENHRY and CDR2 SYGVKD. V lost 1 base to trimming and J lost 3 bases, with 10 bases between them. The CDR3 spells CAISEWRENNQPQHF. CDR3 bases: TGTGCCATCAGTGAGTGGAGGGAGAACAATCAGCCCCAGCATTTT.

The chain couples TRBV4-3 to TRBJ2-1; perhaps TRBD2 as D (6 bases). V was trimmed by 5 bases and J by 0 bases, leaving 11 bases between them. Germline CDR1 reads LGHNA; CDR2 reads YSLEER. The CDR3 length is 15 residues. In nucleotides, the CDR3 is TGCGCCAGCAGCGATAGCGGTAGCTCCTACAATGAGCAGTTCTTC. It is translated as CASSDSGSSYNEQFF.

This clonotype was counted between two and nine times. The rearrangement joins TRBV7-2 to TRBJ2-7; TRBD2 is a possible D gene (6 bases). Per germline, CDR1 SGHTA and CDR2 FQGNSA. The V end was cut by 1 base, the J end by 6 bases, with 16 bases between. This CDR3 is 15 amino acids long. This CDR3 reads CASSLGGTVPGEQYF. The CDR3 DNA reads TGTGCCAGCAGCTTAGGGGGGACTGTTCCGGGCGAGCAGTACTTC. The complete variable domain, with remaining parts taken from reference TRBV7-2 and TRBJ2-7, reads GAGVSQSPSNKVTEKGKDVELRCDPISGHTALYWYRQSLGQGLEFLIYFQGNSAPDKSGLPSDRFSAERTGGSVSTLTIQRTQQEDSAVYLCASSLGGTVPGEQYFGPGTRLTVT.

The chain recombines TRBV18 with TRBJ2-1, with D perhaps TRBD2 (6 bases). From germline, CDR1 is KGHSH and CDR2 LQKENI. This CDR3 has 16 amino acids. Trimming removed 4 bases from V and 2 bases from J, with 15 bases in between. For the CDR3, the DNA is TGTGCCAGCTCACTACCAAGCGGGCGGACCTACAATGAGCAGTTCTTC. It encodes CASSLPSGRTYNEQFF.

The V call is TRBV4-3, the J call TRBJ2-2; D possibly corresponds to TRBD2 (6 bases). The CDR3 totals 13 residues. V gave up 1 base and J gave up 7 bases, with 7 bases separating them. Germline V gene lookup returns CDR1 LGHNA and CDR2 YSLEER. CDR3 DNA: TGCGCCAGCAGCCAAGCGACTAGCGGGGAGCTGTTTTTT. It encodes CASSQATSGELFF.

This clonotype was detected a few times. The chain uses TRBV21-1 and TRBJ2-7; the table gives TRBD2 as D, unverified against the DNA. TRBV21-1 constitutes a pseudogene. The CDR3 is 15 residues long. The CDR3 protein is CASSPPPAGRYEQYV. In DNA, the CDR3 is TGTGCCAGCAGTCCCCCCCCGGCGGGGAGGTACGAGCAGTACGTC.

This clonotype came up many times. The genes are TRBV4-3 and TRBJ2-3; D not resolved. Germline assignment: CDR1 LGHNA and CDR2 YSLEER. Trimming pared 1 base from V and 0 bases from J, leaving 8 bases between. The CDR3 has 15 amino acids. CDR3 amino acids: CASSQGVLSTDTQYF. CDR3 DNA: TGCGCCAGCAGCCAAGGAGTCCTGAGCACAGATACGCAGTATTTT.